The rows below give T cell receptor beta chains drawn from one sample of a study of blood T cell repertoires in COVID-19. Clones were read by immunoSEQ multiplex PCR, and TCRdb kept only the in-frame ones, dropping some. The sample carries 90,000 to 120,000 clones, roughly 85% recorded once. The specimen was PBMCs or T cells enriched from blood (not recorded which). The origin of the receptors is a woman aged 45-59 years who had recovered from COVID-19. The CDR3 runs from the conserved cysteine through the conserved F or W. Fields, in order: D gene, clone size, J gene, V gene, CDR3 DNA, CDR3 protein. The D gene is left open where the match is weak. Clone size appears in some rows only: once, few, many, or a class for an expanded clone.

D: -; size: -; J: TRBJ2-7; V: TRBV15; DNA: TGTGCCACCAGCAGAGATTGGGGGACAAGTTCCTACGAGCAGTACTTC; CDR3: CATSRDWGTSSYEQYF
D: TRBD1; size: -; J: TRBJ1-6; V: TRBV5-1; DNA: TGCGCCAGCAGCCTAAGGACAGGGACCTTGAATTCACCCCTCCACTTT; CDR3: CASSLRTGTLNSPLHF
D: -; size: -; J: TRBJ1-2; V: TRBV28; DNA: TGTGCCAGCAGACCGAACAGAAACTATGGCTACACCTTC; CDR3: CASRPNRNYGYTF
D: -; size: -; J: TRBJ2-7; V: TRBV27; DNA: TGTGCCAGCAGTTCCCGTCCGACAGTAACCTACGAGCAGTACTTC; CDR3: CASSSRPTVTYEQYF
D: -; size: -; J: TRBJ2-7; V: TRBV11-2; DNA: TGTGCCAGCAGCTTAGTACCCGGAGAAAGTTACGAGCAGTACTTC; CDR3: CASSLVPGESYEQYF
D: -; size: -; J: TRBJ1-1; V: TRBV11-2; DNA: TGTGCCAGCAGCTTAGCCAGGGGCACTGAAGCTTTCTTT; CDR3: CASSLARGTEAFF
D: TRBD1; size: once; J: TRBJ2-1; V: TRBV11-3; DNA: TGTGCCAGCAGCGCGATTACAGGGGCGAGGTACAATGAGCAGTTCTTC; CDR3: CASSAITGARYNEQFF
D: TRBD1; size: -; J: TRBJ2-4; V: TRBV5-1; DNA: TGCGCCAGCAGCTTGTCTGGACAGGGGGCTTGGAACATTCAGTACTTC; CDR3: CASSLSGQGAWNIQYF
D: -; size: once; J: TRBJ1-2; V: TRBV11-2; DNA: TGTGCCAGCAGCCCTGGACAGTTAGACTATGGCTACACCTTC; CDR3: CASSPGQLDYGYTF
D: TRBD1; size: -; J: TRBJ1-2; V: TRBV7-2; DNA: TGTGCCAGCAGGCAAGGACAGGGCCACTATGGCTACACCTTC; CDR3: CASRQGQGHYGYTF
D: -; size: -; J: TRBJ2-3; V: TRBV5-6; DNA: TGTGCCAGCAGCGATGACTATATCGCAGATACGCAGTATTTT; CDR3: CASSDDYIADTQYF
D: -; size: -; J: TRBJ1-2; V: TRBV6-5; DNA: TGTGCCAGCAGTTCCATGGGGGGGGGCTATGGCTACACCTTC; CDR3: CASSSMGGGYGYTF
D: TRBD1; size: once; J: TRBJ1-1; V: TRBV28; DNA: TGTGCCAGCAGATCTAATAACAGGGGGACGAACACTGAAGCTTTCTTT; CDR3: CASRSNNRGTNTEAFF
D: TRBD2; size: once; J: TRBJ2-3; V: TRBV6-1; DNA: TGTGCCAGCAGTGAAGCGGGGGGGTTTGCAGATACGCAGTATTTT; CDR3: CASSEAGGFADTQYF
D: -; size: -; J: TRBJ1-2; V: TRBV6-2/TRBV6-3; DNA: TGTGCCAGCAGTTACGGTCCGGGGGTCTATGGCTACACCTTC; CDR3: CASSYGPGVYGYTF
D: TRBD2; size: few; J: TRBJ2-1; V: TRBV6-2/TRBV6-3; DNA: TGTGCCAGCAGCGCAACTAGCGGAGGATACAATGAGCAGTTCTTC; CDR3: CASSATSGGYNEQFF
D: TRBD2; size: -; J: TRBJ2-1; V: TRBV5-1; DNA: TGCGCCAGCAGCTTAGTAGCGGGACGGGATAATGAGCAGTTCTTC; CDR3: CASSLVAGRDNEQFF
D: -; size: -; J: TRBJ2-1; V: TRBV4-1; DNA: TGCGCCAGCAGCCAAGTCTCCTTAGGGGGTAGTGAGCAGTTCTTC; CDR3: CASSQVSLGGSEQFF
D: TRBD2; size: -; J: TRBJ2-1; V: TRBV30; DNA: TGTGCCTGGAGCGGGGGGTTATACAATGAGCAGTTCTTC; CDR3: CAWSGGLYNEQFF
D: -; size: -; J: TRBJ1-3; V: TRBV5-1; DNA: TGCGCCAGCAGCTTGATGGGGCCTCACTCTGGAAACACCATATATTTT; CDR3: CASSLMGPHSGNTIYF
D: TRBD1; size: -; J: TRBJ1-5; V: TRBV6-5; DNA: TGTGCCAGCACTTATGGGACAGGGGGCAATCAGCCCCAGCATTTT; CDR3: CASTYGTGGNQPQHF
D: -; size: -; J: TRBJ2-4; V: TRBV21-1; DNA: TGTGCCAGCAGCAAAATCCCCATCGTGGCGGACATTCAGTACTTC; CDR3: CASSKIPIVADIQYF
D: TRBD1; size: -; J: TRBJ2-1; V: TRBV11-2; DNA: TGTGCCAGCAGCTATGCAGGGCAGGGACAGGTCAATGAGCAGTTCTTC; CDR3: CASSYAGQGQVNEQFF
D: -; size: -; J: TRBJ2-5; V: TRBV7-9; DNA: TGTGCCAGCAGACGCGACGGGCCTCGAGGGGAGACCCAGTACTTC; CDR3: CASRRDGPRGETQYF
D: -; size: -; J: TRBJ2-6; V: TRBV30; DNA: TGTGCCTGGGGGCGTGGGGCCAACGTCCTGACTTTC; CDR3: CAWGRGANVLTF
D: TRBD1; size: -; J: TRBJ2-7; V: TRBV5-1; DNA: TGCGCCAGCAGCAATGTCGTGACAGGGCAATCCTACGAGCAGTACTTC; CDR3: CASSNVVTGQSYEQYF
D: -; size: -; J: TRBJ1-6; V: TRBV6-5; DNA: TGTGCCAGCAGTTACGGGGACACGGAAACGTCCCTCCACTTT; CDR3: CASSYGDTETSLHF
D: -; size: -; J: TRBJ1-2; V: TRBV27; DNA: TGTGCCAGCAGCCATCTTCCTAGGAGCGGAGGCTACACCTTC; CDR3: CASSHLPRSGGYTF
D: -; size: -; J: TRBJ1-1; V: TRBV12-3/TRBV12-4; DNA: TGTGCCAGCAGTTTCATTTCAGGCACTGAAGCTTTCTTT; CDR3: CASSFISGTEAFF
D: TRBD1; size: -; J: TRBJ2-7; V: TRBV6-5; DNA: TGTGCCAGCAGTAGGGACAGGTTCGCCTACGAGCAGTACTTC; CDR3: CASSRDRFAYEQYF
D: -; size: -; J: TRBJ1-1; V: TRBV11-2; DNA: TGTGCCAGCAGCTTAGGGACACCTGAAGCTTTCTTT; CDR3: CASSLGTPEAFF
D: -; size: -; J: TRBJ1-3; V: TRBV9; DNA: TGTGCCAGCAGCGTAACAGGGAACTCTGGAAACACCATATATTTT; CDR3: CASSVTGNSGNTIYF
D: TRBD1; size: -; J: TRBJ2-7; V: TRBV7-3; DNA: TGTGCCAGCAGCTTAACGACAGGGTCCTCCTACGAGCAGTACTTC; CDR3: CASSLTTGSSYEQYF
D: TRBD1; size: -; J: TRBJ2-1; V: TRBV9; DNA: TGTGCCAGCAGCGTTTCGACAGGGCAAATGAATGAGCAGTTCTTC; CDR3: CASSVSTGQMNEQFF
D: -; size: -; J: TRBJ2-5; V: TRBV14; DNA: TGTGCCAGCAGCCAAGCTAAGACCCAGTACTTC; CDR3: CASSQAKTQYF
D: -; size: -; J: TRBJ2-1; V: TRBV30; DNA: TGTGCCTGGAGTCCCCATCAGGGGCATGAGCAGTTCTTC; CDR3: CAWSPHQGHEQFF
D: TRBD1; size: -; J: TRBJ1-2; V: TRBV10-1; DNA: TGCGCCAGCAGCTCCGGGACAGGGACGGAAGGCTACACCTTC; CDR3: CASSSGTGTEGYTF
D: TRBD1; size: -; J: TRBJ1-3; V: TRBV5-8; DNA: TGTGCCAGCAGCGGACAGGGACAACTCTCTGGAAACACCATATATTTT; CDR3: CASSGQGQLSGNTIYF
D: TRBD1; size: few; J: TRBJ1-6; V: TRBV4-1; DNA: TGCGCCAGCAGCCATGATACGAGTAGGGGGCGCTCCTATAATTCACCCCTCCACTTT; CDR3: CASSHDTSRGRSYNSPLHF
D: TRBD2; size: few; J: TRBJ2-7; V: TRBV27; DNA: TGTGCCAGCAGTTTATTAGTGACTAGCGGATCCTACGAGCAGTACTTC; CDR3: CASSLLVTSGSYEQYF
D: -; size: -; J: TRBJ2-2; V: TRBV18; DNA: TGTGCCAGCTCACTCAGGGCCCGGACCGGGGAGCTGTTTTTT; CDR3: CASSLRARTGELFF
D: -; size: -; J: TRBJ1-2; V: TRBV27; DNA: TGTGCCAGCAGTTTATCGGGCGGGAAAGTAGCTAACTATGGCTACACCTTC; CDR3: CASSLSGGKVANYGYTF
D: -; size: once; J: TRBJ1-2; V: TRBV14; DNA: TGTGCCAGCAGCCAGACAAGTAACTATGGCTACACCTTC; CDR3: CASSQTSNYGYTF
D: TRBD1; size: -; J: TRBJ1-2; V: TRBV7-9; DNA: TGTGCCAGCAGCTTAGTGTTGGGACAGGGGAATAATGGCTACACCTTC; CDR3: CASSLVLGQGNNGYTF
D: -; size: once; J: TRBJ1-1; V: TRBV27; DNA: TGTGCCAGCTTATCATACACCCCGCACAGGACCGAAGCTTTCTTT; CDR3: CASLSYTPHRTEAFF
D: -; size: -; J: TRBJ1-4; V: TRBV6-4; DNA: TGTGCCAGCAGTGACTCGTTTCAGGGAAGGCTGGACGAAAAACTGTTTTTT; CDR3: CASSDSFQGRLDEKLFF
D: TRBD2; size: -; J: TRBJ2-7; V: TRBV7-3; DNA: TGTGCCAGCAGCCTAGCCCCGGGACTAGCGGGATCCGAGCAGTACTTC; CDR3: CASSLAPGLAGSEQYF
D: TRBD2; size: -; J: TRBJ2-7; V: TRBV20-1; DNA: TGCAGTGCTAGTATCACTAGCGGGATATACGAGCAGTACTTC; CDR3: CSASITSGIYEQYF
D: -; size: -; J: TRBJ2-2; V: TRBV10-1; DNA: TGCGCCAGCAGTGACCCTCCCGGGGAGCTGTTTTTT; CDR3: CASSDPPGELFF
D: TRBD1; size: -; J: TRBJ1-3; V: TRBV3-1/TRBV3-2; DNA: TGTGCCAGCAGCCCCTTTGACAGGGGAAAAATTTTT; CDR3: CASSPFDRGKIF
D: TRBD2; size: once; J: TRBJ2-1; V: TRBV11-2; DNA: TGTGCCAGCAGATCGGGACTAGCGGGAGTCAATGAGCAGTTCTTC; CDR3: CASRSGLAGVNEQFF
D: TRBD1; size: -; J: TRBJ1-4; V: TRBV15; DNA: TGTGCCACCAGCGAGGGGACAGTTGAAAAACTGTTTTTT; CDR3: CATSEGTVEKLFF